This entry lists 30 T cell receptor beta chains sequenced from one sample in a study of T cells in Graves' hyperthyroidism and ophthalmopathy. RNA transcripts gave rise to amplified TCR beta CDR3 regions. The primer set for the first-round RT-PCR of the TCR CDR3 was HTBI. TCRdb analysed the multiplex PCR reads with MiXCR anew, one entry per CDR3 protein. The sample includes about 570,000 distinct CDR3 sequences, around 45% seen only once; the top ten take 19%. The source material was peripheral blood or thyroid tissue (not recorded which). Receptor source: an adult woman with Graves' disease, either hyperthyroidism or ophthalmopathy (not recorded which).

Concerning this clonotype itself: A read error may produce the germline difference seen at one junction end. The J gene is TRBJ2-5, the V gene TRBV24-1; weak D call: TRBD2 (5 bases). The CDR3 contains 11 residues. Germline V gene data show CDR1 as KGHDR and CDR2 as SFDVKD. Here the CDR3 reads CASSEPGNQYF. The CDR3 bases are TGTGCCAGCAGTGAACCGGGGAACCAGTACTTC.

The chain joins TRBV5-1 to TRBJ1-1, with a tentative D call TRBD1 (5 bases). V was clipped by 3 bases and J by 5 bases, with 14 bases between them. This CDR3 region has 14 residues. CDR1 is SGHRS, CDR2 YFSETQ, per germline. CDR3 bases: TGCGCCAGCAGCTCCGCCCAGGGAGAAACTGAAGCTTTCTTT. Its protein product is CASSSAQGETEAFF.

This clonotype was seen many times. V and J are TRBV6-1 and TRBJ1-5; D possibly corresponds to TRBD1 (5 bases). Germline loops: CDR1 MNHNS, CDR2 SASEGT. The length of the CDR3 is 16 residues. V shed 2 bases and J shed 2 bases, with 13 bases lying between them. The CDR3: CASSESQLRGNQPQHF. The CDR3, as DNA: TGTGCCAGCAGTGAAAGCCAGCTCAGGGGCAATCAGCCCCAGCATTTT.

The table lists this clonotype with many counts. V is TRBV7-8 and J is TRBJ1-1; D may be TRBD1 (5 bases). The CDR3 is made up of 15 amino acids. Trimming removed 4 bases from V and 6 bases from J, with 18 bases in between. Germline V gene sequence: CDR1 SGHVS, CDR2 FQNEAQ. CDR3 sequence reads: CASSSDENWGSEAFF. DNA of the CDR3: TGTGCCAGCAGCTCCGACGAAAATTGGGGCTCTGAAGCTTTCTTT.

This clonotype appeared a single time. The chain employs TRBV19 and TRBJ2-6; no reliable D call. In germline, CDR1 is LNHDA, CDR2 SQIVND (reference sequence). This CDR3 contains 16 residues. Between the trimmed V and J ends, which lost 3 bases and 0 bases, there was a span of 9 bases. The CDR3 region is CASSIASNSGANVLTF. CDR3 in DNA: TGTGCCAGTAGTATCGCCAGTAACTCTGGGGCCAACGTCCTGACTTTC.

The chain combines TRBV10-3 with TRBJ2-5, with no clear D. Between the trimmed V and J ends, which lost 8 bases and 2 bases, there was a span of 9 bases. The CDR3 totals 12 residues. Germline V CDR1 and CDR2: ENHRY, SYGVKD. This CDR3 reads CAISTAQETQYF. The CDR3 region has the DNA TGTGCCATCTCAACAGCACAAGAGACCCAGTACTTC.

A word on this clonotype: As the CDR3 is not closed by the conserved phenylalanine or tryptophan, this likely results from a read error. The DNA is omitted, as the CDR3 cannot be located on it reliably, and the CDR3 follows TCRdb's listing. The V and J genes are TRBV10-3 and TRBJ2-5; the DNA was not compared with TRBD2, the D call given in the table. Germline V gene sequence: CDR1 ENHRY, CDR2 SYGVKD. The CDR3 is 16 residues long, counting both termini. The CDR3 loop reads CAISESDKAVGYTFGS.

The gene calls are TRBV28 and TRBJ1-5; D ambiguous. CDR3 length: 14 amino acids. Germline V lookup: CDR1 MDHEN, CDR2 SYDVKM. Trimming removed 2 bases at V and 9 bases at J, with 14 bases between. The CDR3 is CASSLTVSYRPQHF. As DNA, the CDR3 is TGTGCCAGCAGTTTAACGGTTTCCTATCGGCCCCAGCATTTT.

The rearrangement joins TRBV10-3 to TRBJ1-1, with 7 bases aligning to TRBD1. The CDR3 runs 13 residues. The junction had 4 bases not matched to a gene; V was cut back by 7 bases and J by 2 bases. CDR1 and CDR2 (germline): ENHRY, SYGVKD. The CDR3 region has the DNA TGTGCCATCAAAGGACAGGACAACACTGAAGCTTTCTTT. It specifies CAIKGQDNTEAFF.

This clonotype appeared a single time. The rearrangement uses TRBV28 and TRBJ1-1; D is possibly TRBD1 (5 bases). The V end was cut by 7 bases, the J end by 1 base, with 13 bases between. The CDR3 totals 14 residues. Looked up from germline, CDR1 is MDHEN and CDR2 is SYDVKM. DNA for the CDR3: TGTGCCAGCATTCTCGGGACTCAGAACACTGAAGCTTTCTTT. Protein product: CASILGTQNTEAFF.

The chain couples TRBV7-6 to TRBJ1-2; perhaps TRBD1 as D (5 bases). Deletions cut 1 base from V and 5 bases from J, with 11 bases between. The germline CDR1 and CDR2 sequences are SGHVS and FNYEAQ. The CDR3 has 14 residues. CDR3 sequence: CASSLGTGPYGYTF. CDR3 DNA: TGTGCCAGCAGCTTAGGGACGGGACCATATGGCTACACCTTC.

The chain has TRBV29-1 and TRBJ2-7; 11 nucleotides match TRBD1. The CDR3 spans 13 residues. Trimming took 7 bases from V and 5 from J; bases not matched to a gene: 7. CDR1 SQVTM and CDR2 ANQGSEA come from the germline V gene. The CDR3 spells CSAEDRGLNEQYF. CDR3 bases: TGCAGCGCTGAGGACAGGGGGCTTAACGAGCAGTACTTC.

This clonotype was observed a single time. This may be a read error: a much more frequent sequence differs by one nucleotide. The chain recombines TRBV14 with TRBJ1-1, with TRBD1 matching over 12 bases. The CDR3 loop spans 18 amino acids. From germline, CDR1 is SGHDN and CDR2 FVKESK. After removal of 4 bases from V and 4 bases from J, the junction contained 13 bases not matched to a gene. CDR3 protein: CASSRGPGQGARVTEAFF. CDR3 bases: TGTGCCAGCAGCCGAGGCCCGGGACAGGGGGCGCGGGTCACTGAAGCTTTCTTT.

This clonotype appeared many times. The chain is built from TRBV9 and TRBJ2-7; TRBD2 might be the D (6 bases). Trimming left V 0 bases short and J 2 bases short, with 12 bases between. Looked up from germline, CDR1 is SGDLS and CDR2 is YYNGEE. There are 15 residues in the CDR3. The CDR3 protein is CASSVVADPTYEQYF. CDR3 nucleotides: TGTGCCAGCAGCGTAGTAGCGGACCCCACCTACGAGCAGTACTTC.

V and J are TRBV2 and TRBJ1-2; D remains unclear. V was clipped by 0 bases and J by 8 bases, with 7 bases between them. Germline V CDR1 and CDR2: SNHLY, FYNNEI. This CDR3 spans 12 amino acids. The CDR3 nucleotides read TGTGCCAGCAGTGAAGCGAGCCGGGGCTACACCTTC. It encodes CASSEASRGYTF.

The V call is TRBV6-4, the J call TRBJ2-7; D is perhaps TRBD2 (6 bases). The CDR3 has 16 residues. Germline CDR1 reads MRHNA; CDR2 reads SNTAGT. Trimming cost V 0 bases and J 0 bases, with 12 bases left between them. The CDR3 bases are TGTGCCAGCAGTGACTCGACGGGGGAGGTCTCCTACGAGCAGTACTTC. It translates to CASSDSTGEVSYEQYF.

The J gene is TRBJ1-1, the V gene TRBV2; no firm D call. In germline, CDR1 is SNHLY, CDR2 FYNNEI. V lost 3 bases and J 7 bases, leaving 18 bases between the germline ends. This CDR3 is built from 15 residues. The CDR3 reads CASSEDSPFLDEAFF. CDR3 DNA sequence: TGTGCCAGCAGTGAGGACTCTCCCTTTCTGGATGAAGCTTTCTTT.

This clonotype was seen more than once but under ten times. The CDR3 is CASSLRGVLLNTEAFF. The CDR3 nucleotides are TGTGCCAGCAGCTTAAGAGGGGTTCTACTGAACACTGAAGCTTTCTTT. V usage is TRBV7-9 and J usage is TRBJ1-1, with D perhaps matching TRBD1 (5 bases). V was pared by 2 bases and J by 0 bases, with 13 bases between. The CDR3 is 16 amino acids. CDR1 SEHNR and CDR2 FQNEAQ come from the germline V gene (reference sequence).

This clonotype was detected ten times or more. The chain combines TRBV6-6 with TRBJ2-7; 8 positions match TRBD2. The V gene end was trimmed by 7 bases and the J gene end by 0 bases; junction bases not matched to a gene: 5. Germline V CDR1 and CDR2: MNHNY, SVGAGI (reference sequence). This CDR3 has 14 residues. The CDR3 coding sequence is TGTGCCAGCAACCTTAGCGGGGACTCCTACGAGCAGTACTTC. This gives the protein CASNLSGDSYEQYF.

The V call is TRBV10-3, the J call TRBJ1-1; D is unclear. This CDR3 spans 13 amino acids. Germline loops: CDR1 ENHRY, CDR2 SYGVKD. V shed 6 bases and J shed 5 bases, with 13 bases lying between them. Here the CDR3 DNA reads TGTGCCATCAGAGGTAACGAGGAGACTGAAGCTTTCTTT. It specifies CAIRGNEETEAFF.

J is TRBJ1-5 and V is TRBV28; the D is unclear. The germline CDR1 and CDR2 sequences are MDHEN and SYDVKM. The CDR3 loop spans 15 amino acids. The ends were cut back, 7 bases at V and 6 bases at J, with 19 bases in the middle. The CDR3 is CASTTLRGWAQPQHF. The DNA for the CDR3 is TGTGCCAGCACCACCCTGCGGGGTTGGGCTCAGCCCCAGCATTTT. The variable domain in full, with the rest retrieved from reference TRBV28 and TRBJ1-5, is DVKVTQSSRYLVKRTGEKVFLECVQDMDHENMFWYRQDPGLGLRLIYFSYDVKMKEKGDIPEGYSVSREKKERFSLILESASTNQTSMYLCASTTLRGWAQPQHFGDGTRLSIL.

On this clonotype itself: A clone one base away is much larger, so this may be a read error. The chain combines TRBV20-1 with TRBJ2-7; a weak D match, TRBD2 (5 bases). The CDR3 runs 16 residues. V was trimmed by 0 bases and J by 0 bases, leaving 15 bases between them. Germline CDR1 reads DFQATT; CDR2 reads SNEGSKA (reference sequence). DNA for the CDR3: TGCAGTGCTAGAGAGCCTTCTGGCGGGTTCTCCTACGAGCAGTACTTC. Translation: CSAREPSGGFSYEQYF.

This clonotype is a singleton in its sample. The rearrangement uses TRBV7-9 and TRBJ2-5, with D unresolved. The V end was cut by 6 bases, the J end by 5 bases, with 10 bases between. CDR1 and CDR2 from the germline V gene are SEHNR and FQNEAQ (reference sequence). The length of the CDR3 is 12 residues. CDR3 nucleotides: TGTGCCAGCAGGCAAGCCTCGGAGACCCAGTACTTC. It specifies CASRQASETQYF.

This clonotype was recorded at least ten times. The genes are TRBV5-1 and TRBJ2-5; the D gene is possibly TRBD1 (5 bases). V was pared by 1 base and J by 5 bases, with 9 bases between. The CDR3 length is 13 residues. CDR1 and CDR2 from the germline V gene are SGHRS and YFSETQ. The CDR3 loop is CASSLPGRETQYF. The CDR3 DNA sequence: TGCGCCAGCAGCTTGCCAGGGCGGGAGACCCAGTACTTC.

The chain links TRBV20-1 to TRBJ1-2; D gene ambiguous. The germline V and J ends were trimmed by 1 base and 1 base, with 10 bases remaining between them. CDR3 length equals 14 residues. Germline V gene lookup returns CDR1 DFQATT and CDR2 SNEGSKA (reference sequence). For the CDR3, the DNA is TGCAGTGCTAGAGCGGCGGGCAGTAACTATGGCTACACCTTC. Its protein product is CSARAAGSNYGYTF.

The chain recombines TRBV20-1 with TRBJ1-5; D unclear. Germline assignment: CDR1 DFQATT and CDR2 SNEGSKA (reference sequence). With 6 bases removed from V and 11 bases from J, the gap between germline ends came to 20 bases. CDR3 length: 13 amino acids. CDR3 residues: CSAVLSGKETQHF. The CDR3 DNA reads TGCAGTGCCGTACTCAGCGGCAAAGAGACCCAGCATTTT.

V gene TRBV29-1 combines with J gene TRBJ2-2; D is undetermined. Germline V CDR1 and CDR2: SQVTM, ANQGSEA. The CDR3 has 12 residues. V lost 4 bases, J lost 5 bases, and 8 bases lay in between. The CDR3 here is CSVGVGTGELFF. CDR3 DNA: TGCAGCGTTGGCGTAGGGACCGGGGAGCTGTTTTTT.

This clonotype was detected many times. This chain joins TRBV6-1 and TRBJ1-4, with a possible D match to TRBD1 (5 bases). Germline CDR1 and CDR2: MNHNS and SASEGT. The V end was cut by 1 base, the J end by 2 bases, with 8 bases between. This CDR3 comprises 15 residues. The CDR3 sequence is CASSEGGTTNEKLFF. The CDR3 bases are TGTGCCAGCAGTGAAGGGGGGACTACTAATGAAAAACTGTTTTTT.

This clonotype was recorded many times. V gene TRBV27 combines with J gene TRBJ2-5; 7 bases fit TRBD2. CDR1 is MNHEY and CDR2 is SMNVEV in the germline V gene (reference sequence). The length of the CDR3 is 17 residues. The J segment lost 5 bases and the V segment lost 7 bases, leaving 19 bases of the junction unmatched. CDR3 bases: TGTGCCAGCAACCCCCACGCAGCGGGGAAGGGTAGGGAGACCCAGTACTTC. This codes for CASNPHAAGKGRETQYF.

This clonotype was counted at least ten times. The chain is built from TRBV20-1 and TRBJ2-5, with D perhaps TRBD2 (6 bases). Germline lookup yields CDR1 DFQATT and CDR2 SNEGSKA (reference sequence). The V end was cut by 1 base, the J end by 5 bases, with 17 bases between. The CDR3 length is 15 residues. This CDR3 is CSARVERRVGETQYF. Here the CDR3 DNA reads TGCAGTGCTAGAGTAGAGCGGAGGGTAGGGGAGACCCAGTACTTC.